This T cell receptor (beta chain) stems from a study of shared clonotypes between healthy human individuals. Trimming left V 4 bases short and J 3 bases short, with 17 bases between. Germline V gene sequence: CDR1 GTSNPN, CDR2 SVGIG (reference sequence). This CDR3 contains 15 residues. The table came from immunoSEQ multiplex PCR; TCRdb's copy has only in-frame clones and leaves some out. The sample shows 500,000 or so clones, more than 95% of them seen only once. All donors qualified as healthy HIV-negative adults and had experienced no recent acute infections or vaccinations. The TCR comes from a woman under 40 in good health. The V and J genes are TRBV30 and TRBJ2-3; weak D call: TRBD1 (6 bases). Sequences were obtained from naive CD4+ T cells sorted from blood. Sample subset: CD45RA+ positively selected. Here the CDR3 DNA reads TGTGCCTGGACCTGGGCAGGGGATTTAACAGATACGCAGTATTTT. This codes for CAWTWAGDLTDTQYF.